The clone carrying this TCR beta chain was observed many times. Its antigen is currently unknown. CDR1 and CDR2 from the germline V gene are SQVTM and ANQGSEA. The CDR3 length is 13 residues. V lost 0 bases to trimming and J lost 0 bases, with 3 bases between them. This specimen belongs to a study of read filtering for tumor transcriptome and immune sequencing. Overall study: Patients were 17 male and about 15 female, mean age about 65 years, range 47 to 80. Whole-transcriptome libraries were prepared after DNase treatment. RNA-seq yielded only roughly 75 to 1,300 TCR reads, IR-seq about 4.05 to 11 million.

This library used approximately 0.4 ug RNA and molecular barcoded adaptors spanning alpha/delta and beta/gamma chains. Via MiXCR, TCRdb re-called the reads, giving one row per CDR3 protein. The sample shows about 22,000 distinct CDR3 sequences, approximately 14% of them seen only once. Study-wide findings and caveats: This fraction held mixed bone marrow immune cells after CD138-negative sorting.

The chain carries TRBV29-1 and TRBJ2-4; unclear D gene. The TCR originated in a donor aged 40 or over with multiple myeloma. Sequenced material: a population of CD138-negative cells sorted from bone marrow. The CDR3 DNA sequence: TGCAGCGTTGAAGATCTAGCCAAAAACATTCAGTACTTC. Its translation: CSVEDLAKNIQYF.